This T cell receptor (beta chain) was identified during a study of blood T cell repertoires in COVID-19. Study-level information: COVID-19 samples collected from the United States, Italy and Spain covered acute and convalescent phases.

Original handling: Estimation of nucleated cell counts relied on the amplification of reference gene primers. The method was immunoSEQ multiplex PCR; TCRdb's version includes in-frame clones alone and lacks a portion of them. That table supplies the V and J calls and clone size; D and trimming were determined from the DNA. The sample carries just under 100,000 clones, 85% to 90% recorded once. This TCR derives from a woman in her sixties or seventies in a cohort sampled during active or convalescent COVID-19. The source material was peripheral blood.

The CDR3 nucleotides read TGTGCCAGCAGCCAAGACAGCTCTGGAAACACCATATATTTT. This gives the protein CASSQDSSGNTIYF. The genes are TRBV3-1 (or the pseudogene TRBV3-2) and TRBJ1-3; the D is unclear. This CDR3 is 14 amino acids long. The germline V gene encodes CDR1 LGHDT and CDR2 YNNKEL (reference sequence). V shed 0 bases and J shed 0 bases, with 3 bases lying between them.